This section outlines one T cell receptor (beta chain) sequence together with its context. Its antigen is as yet unknown. Unique molecular identifiers were in the cDNA, with template-switch universal primer binding. TCRdb reprocessed the 5' RACE reads with MiXCR, giving one entry per CDR3 protein. The sample carries 550,000 to 700,000 distinct CDR3 sequences, around 20% recorded once. The data were taken from a study of identical twins. Germline lookup yields CDR1 SGHNT and CDR2 YENEEA. The CDR3 has 16 amino acids. The V gene lost 1 base and the J gene lost 1 base, with 11 bases spanning the gap. Notes on the study in general: Invariant MAIT and iNKT cells could partly confound zero-insertion analyses.

These same data were also listed under a study on T cells expressing NK-cell markers. That source notes: Sorted T-cell subsets CD3+CD56+NKG2C+, CD3+CD56+NKG2C- and CD3+CD56-NKG2C+ were TCR beta-sequenced.

The sequencing sample was made of PBMCs. The source of this sequence is a woman in her late teens or twenties in good health. This chain joins TRBV11-3 and TRBJ2-1; D might be TRBD1 or TRBD2, each matching 6 bases. Here the CDR3 reads CASSLGGARSYNEQFF. CDR3 in DNA: TGTGCCAGCAGCTTAGGGGGGGCCCGTTCCTACAATGAGCAGTTCTTC.